The sample holds a few counts of the clone carrying this T cell receptor beta chain. CDR3 length: 19 residues. Germline lookup yields CDR1 SEHNR and CDR2 FQNEAQ (reference sequence). The V segment lost 5 bases and the J segment 2 bases; nucleotides outside the gene matches: 11. The sample originates from a study of spatial heterogeneity in lung cancer. TCR cDNA molecules each had a unique molecular identifier. TCRdb redid the calling of the 5' RACE reads with MiXCR, one entry per CDR3 protein. The table records about 39,000 distinct CDR3 sequences, 5.8% of them present only once. The sample's time point: sample taken at primary tumor resection. Extraction of whole RNA from tumor, nontumor lung or frozen PBMC preceded unsorted sequencing.

This TCR came from a male donor with early-stage non-small cell lung cancer. The chain couples TRBV7-9 to TRBJ2-1; 14 bases are shared with TRBD2. The input for sequencing was PBMCs, taken at surgery. CDR3 coding DNA: TGTGCCAGCAGCCCCCTAGGGACTAGCGGGGGAATGACCTACAATGAGCAGTTCTTC. It codes for CASSPLGTSGGMTYNEQFF. The entire variable domain, with the rest obtained from reference TRBV7-9 and TRBJ2-1, is as follows: DTGVSQNPRHKITKRGQNVTFRCDPISEHNRLYWYRQTLGQGPEFLTYFQNEAQLEKSRLLSDRFSAERPKGSFSTLEIQRTEQGDSAMYLCASSPLGTSGGMTYNEQFFGPGTRLTVL.